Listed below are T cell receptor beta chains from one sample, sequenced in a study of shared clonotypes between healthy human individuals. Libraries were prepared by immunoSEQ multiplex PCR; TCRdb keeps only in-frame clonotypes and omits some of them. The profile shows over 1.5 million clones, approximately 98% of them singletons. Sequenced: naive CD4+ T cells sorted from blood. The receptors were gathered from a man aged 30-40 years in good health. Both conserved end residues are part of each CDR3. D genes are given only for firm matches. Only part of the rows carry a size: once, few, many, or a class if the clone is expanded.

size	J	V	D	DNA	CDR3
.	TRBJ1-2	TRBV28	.	TGTGCCAGCAGTTCCTCCCCGGGGTCGGGTTTGGGTTATGGCTACACCTTC	CASSSSPGSGLGYGYTF
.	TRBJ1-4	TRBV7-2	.	TGTGCCAGCAGCCTAGGGAACAGGCCCGGGATAAAACTGTTTTTT	CASSLGNRPGIKLFF
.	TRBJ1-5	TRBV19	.	TGTGCCAGTAGCCTAGGATATCAGCCCCAGCATTTT	CASSLGYQPQHF
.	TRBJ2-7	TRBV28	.	TGTGCCAGCAGTTTATGGACAGAAACCTACGAGCAGTACTTC	CASSLWTETYEQYF
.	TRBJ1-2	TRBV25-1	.	TGTGCCAGCAGAGACAGCTTCTATGGCTACACCTTC	CASRDSFYGYTF
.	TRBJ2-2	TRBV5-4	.	TGTGCCAGCAGCTCTGGTGGGAGCCGGAACACCGGGGAGCTGTTTTTT	CASSSGGSRNTGELFF
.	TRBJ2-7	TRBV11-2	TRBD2	TGTGCCAGCAGCCCGGGACTAACCACAAACTACGAGCAGTACTTC	CASSPGLTTNYEQYF
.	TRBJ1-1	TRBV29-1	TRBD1	TGCAGCGTTAACGAACAGGGGGTGGCGACTGAAGCTTTCTTT	CSVNEQGVATEAFF
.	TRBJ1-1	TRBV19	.	TGTGCCAGTAGTATCGGAAGCACTGAAGCTTTCTTT	CASSIGSTEAFF
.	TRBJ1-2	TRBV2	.	TGTGCCAGCAGTGAAGACAGCTATGGCTACACCTTC	CASSEDSYGYTF
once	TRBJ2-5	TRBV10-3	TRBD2	TGTGCCATCAGTGCGTTCGGACTAGCGGGGCGACAAGAGACCCAGTACTTC	CAISAFGLAGRQETQYF
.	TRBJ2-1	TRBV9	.	TGTGCCAGCAGCGTGCGAGGTGAGCAGTTCTTC	CASSVRGEQFF
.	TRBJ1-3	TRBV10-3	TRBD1	TGTGCCATCAAGGAGACAGGGGGCTCTGGAAACACCATATATTTT	CAIKETGGSGNTIYF
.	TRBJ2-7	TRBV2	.	TGTGCCAGCAGTGGAGACGGAGACTACGAGCAGTACTTC	CASSGDGDYEQYF
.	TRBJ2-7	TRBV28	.	TGTGCCAGCAGTTTGAATGGGGAGCAGTACTTC	CASSLNGEQYF
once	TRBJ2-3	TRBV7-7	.	TGTGCTAGCAGCTTGCGCCCCCTAGATACGCAGTATTTT	CASSLRPLDTQYF
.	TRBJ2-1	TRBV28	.	TGTGCCAGCAGTTCAACGGGATTAGGGTCCTACAATGAGCAGTTCTTC	CASSSTGLGSYNEQFF
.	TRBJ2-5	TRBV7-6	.	TGTGCCAGCAGCTTTATTGGAGAGGTAGAGACCCAGTACTTC	CASSFIGEVETQYF
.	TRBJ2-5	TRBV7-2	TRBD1	TGTGCCAGCAGCTTGGGGGACAGGGGTAGAGAGACCCAGTACTTC	CASSLGDRGRETQYF
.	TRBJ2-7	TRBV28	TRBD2	TGTGCCAGCAGTTTGAGCGGGGGACGGAACGAGCAGTACTTC	CASSLSGGRNEQYF
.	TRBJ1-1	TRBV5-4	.	TGTGCCAGCAGCTCGGAGGTTTTGGGCACTGAAGCTTTCTTT	CASSSEVLGTEAFF
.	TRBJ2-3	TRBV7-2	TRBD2	TGTGCCAGCAGCCTACGGTCCCTAGCGGGAGGGCGGGGAGATACGCAGTATTTT	CASSLRSLAGGRGDTQYF
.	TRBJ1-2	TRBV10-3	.	TGTGCCATCAGACCCCCTGCAGGCATATCGAATGGCTACACCTTC	CAIRPPAGISNGYTF
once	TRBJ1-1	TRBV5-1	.	TGCGCCAGCAGCGAACAAGGCACTGAAGCTTTCTTT	CASSEQGTEAFF
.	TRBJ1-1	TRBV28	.	TGTGCCAGCTTCCCTGGACAGAACACTGAAGCTTTCTTT	CASFPGQNTEAFF
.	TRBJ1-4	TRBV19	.	TGTGCCAGTAGTATCGTCCCAGGGGATGAAAAACTGTTTTTT	CASSIVPGDEKLFF
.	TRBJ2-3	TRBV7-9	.	TGTGCCAGCAGCTCCCACGTTAGGATCACAGATACGCAGTATTTT	CASSSHVRITDTQYF
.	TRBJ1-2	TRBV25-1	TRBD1	TGTGCCAGCAGTGAATTCAGGGGGAACTATGGCTACACCTTC	CASSEFRGNYGYTF
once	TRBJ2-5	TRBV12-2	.	TGTGCAAGTCGCTTAAGGACCGAAGAGACCCAGTACTTC	CASRLRTEETQYF
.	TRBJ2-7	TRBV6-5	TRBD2	TGTGCCAGCAGTTATCGGGGACTAAAAACCTACGAGCAGTACTTC	CASSYRGLKTYEQYF
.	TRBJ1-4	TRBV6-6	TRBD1	TGTGCCAGCAGGCAGACAGGGCATAATGAAAAACTGTTTTTT	CASRQTGHNEKLFF
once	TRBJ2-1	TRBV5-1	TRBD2	TGCGCCAGCAGCTTTGGACTAGCCCCCAATGAGCAGTTCTTC	CASSFGLAPNEQFF
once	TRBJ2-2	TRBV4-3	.	TGCGCCAGCAGCCAATTAGAGATGAAGTCCGGGGAGCTGTTTTTT	CASSQLEMKSGELFF
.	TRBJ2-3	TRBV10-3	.	TGTGCCATCCAGTCTGGTGGGCTAGCTGAAGATACGCAGTATTTT	CAIQSGGLAEDTQYF
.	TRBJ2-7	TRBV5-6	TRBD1	TGTGCCAGCAGCACCGGACAGGGGTCCTTCTACGAGCAGTACTTC	CASSTGQGSFYEQYF
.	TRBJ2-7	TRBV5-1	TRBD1	TGCGCCAGCAGCTGGGGGACAGGGAGCTCCTACGAGCAGTACTTC	CASSWGTGSSYEQYF
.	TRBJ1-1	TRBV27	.	TGTGCCAGCAGTTTATTGAGGGGGACTGAAGCTTTCTTT	CASSLLRGTEAFF
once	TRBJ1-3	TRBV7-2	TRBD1	TGTGCCAGCAGCCCGCGACTGTTGACAGGGCCAGGAAACACCATATATTTT	CASSPRLLTGPGNTIYF
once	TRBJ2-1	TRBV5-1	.	TGCGCCAGCAGCTTAGGGCGGTCCTCCTACAATGAGCAGTTCTTC	CASSLGRSSYNEQFF
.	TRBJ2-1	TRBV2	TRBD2	TGTGCCAGCAGTGGCGGGAGTGTGTTCTTC	CASSGGSVFF
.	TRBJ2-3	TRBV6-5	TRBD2	TGTGCCAGCAGCTCTAGCGGGAGAGCGGGAGATACGCAGTATTTT	CASSSSGRAGDTQYF
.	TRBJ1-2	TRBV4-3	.	TGCGCCAGCAGCCAAGATGCCGTCTCCTCGTTTGGCTACACCTTC	CASSQDAVSSFGYTF
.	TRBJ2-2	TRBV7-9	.	TGTGCCAGCAGCTTAGCGGAGGGGTATAGGGGGGCCGCCGGGGAGCTGTTTTTT	CASSLAEGYRGAAGELFF
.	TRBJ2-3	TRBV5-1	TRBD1	TGCGCCAGCAGCGGACAGGGCACAGATACGCAGTATTTT	CASSGQGTDTQYF
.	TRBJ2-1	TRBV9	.	TGTGCCAGCAGCCTCGGGGTTGGGGTAAATAACAATGAGCAGTTCTTC	CASSLGVGVNNNEQFF
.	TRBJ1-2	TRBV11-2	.	TGTGCCAGCAGCGGGGCAGGATTGGACGGCTACACCTTC	CASSGAGLDGYTF
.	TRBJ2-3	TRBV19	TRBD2	TGTGCCAGTAGTAAACTAGCGGGAGGAAATACGCAGTATTTT	CASSKLAGGNTQYF
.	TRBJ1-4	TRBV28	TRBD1	TGTGCCAGCAGACATAGGGGGCGCTATGAAAAACTGTTTTTT	CASRHRGRYEKLFF
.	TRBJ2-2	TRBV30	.	TGTGCCTGGAGTAACGTGAACACCGGGGAGCTGTTTTTT	CAWSNVNTGELFF
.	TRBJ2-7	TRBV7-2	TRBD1	TGTGCCAGCAGCTTAACCGGGACAGCTTTTTGGGAGCAGTACTTC	CASSLTGTAFWEQYF
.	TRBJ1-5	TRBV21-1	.	TGTGCCAGCAGCAGAGGACAGGGAGAAAATCAGCCCCAGCATTTT	CASSRGQGENQPQHF
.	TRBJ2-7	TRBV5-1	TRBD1	TGCGCCAGCAGCCTCTTGACAGGGCCGTACGAGCAGTACTTC	CASSLLTGPYEQYF
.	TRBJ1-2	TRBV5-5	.	TGTGCCAGCAACAACTGGGAGCCGTCGGGAGGGTACACCTTC	CASNNWEPSGGYTF
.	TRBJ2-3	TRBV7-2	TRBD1	TGTGCCAGCAGCCAGCGGCTGGGACAGGGCACAGATACGCAGTATTTT	CASSQRLGQGTDTQYF